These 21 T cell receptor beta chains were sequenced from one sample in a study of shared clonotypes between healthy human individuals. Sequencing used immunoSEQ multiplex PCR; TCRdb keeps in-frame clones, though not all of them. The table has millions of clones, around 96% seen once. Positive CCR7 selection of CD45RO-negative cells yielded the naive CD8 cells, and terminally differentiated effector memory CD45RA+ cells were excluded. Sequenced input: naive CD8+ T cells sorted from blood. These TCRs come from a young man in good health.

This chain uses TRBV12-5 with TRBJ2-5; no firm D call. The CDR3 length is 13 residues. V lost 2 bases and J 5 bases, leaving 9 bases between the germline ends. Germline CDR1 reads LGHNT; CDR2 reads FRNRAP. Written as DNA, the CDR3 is TGTGCTAGTGGTTTGCCCCCCTCGGAGACCCAGTACTTC. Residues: CASGLPPSETQYF.

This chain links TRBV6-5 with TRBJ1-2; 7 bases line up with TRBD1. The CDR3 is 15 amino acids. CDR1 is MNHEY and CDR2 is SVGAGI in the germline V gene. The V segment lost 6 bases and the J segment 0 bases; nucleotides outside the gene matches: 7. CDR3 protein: CASRGWDSANYGYTF. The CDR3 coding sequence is TGTGCCAGCAGGGGTTGGGACAGCGCTAACTATGGCTACACCTTC.

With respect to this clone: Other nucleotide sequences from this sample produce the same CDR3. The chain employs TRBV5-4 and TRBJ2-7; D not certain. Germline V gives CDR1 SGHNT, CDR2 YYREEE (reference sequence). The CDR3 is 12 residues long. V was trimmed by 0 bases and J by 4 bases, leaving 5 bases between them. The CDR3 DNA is TGTGCCAGCAGCTTGGACAGATACGAGCAGTACTTC. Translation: CASSLDRYEQYF.

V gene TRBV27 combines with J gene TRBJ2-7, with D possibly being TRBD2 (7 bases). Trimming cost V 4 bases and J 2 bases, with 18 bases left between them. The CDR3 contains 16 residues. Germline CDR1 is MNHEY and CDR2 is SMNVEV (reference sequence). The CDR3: CASSSSAGALAYEQYF. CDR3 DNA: TGTGCCAGCAGTTCGTCGGCGGGGGCCTTGGCCTACGAGCAGTACTTC.

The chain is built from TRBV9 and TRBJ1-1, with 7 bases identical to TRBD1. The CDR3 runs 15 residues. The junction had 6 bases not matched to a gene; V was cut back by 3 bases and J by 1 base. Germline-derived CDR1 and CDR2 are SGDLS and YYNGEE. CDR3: CASSGYRGTNTEAFF. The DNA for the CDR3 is TGTGCCAGCAGCGGATACAGGGGCACGAACACTGAAGCTTTCTTT.

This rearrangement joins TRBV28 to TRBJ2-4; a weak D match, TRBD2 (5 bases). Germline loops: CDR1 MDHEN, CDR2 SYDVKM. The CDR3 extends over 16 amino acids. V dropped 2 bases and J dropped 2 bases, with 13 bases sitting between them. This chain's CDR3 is CASSLRDYESKNIQYF. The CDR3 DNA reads TGTGCCAGCAGTTTACGGGATTATGAGTCCAAAAACATTCAGTACTTC.

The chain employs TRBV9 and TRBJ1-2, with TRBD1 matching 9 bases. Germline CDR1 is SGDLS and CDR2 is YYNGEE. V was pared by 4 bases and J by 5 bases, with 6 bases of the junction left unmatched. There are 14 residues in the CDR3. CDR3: CASSSRTGEYGYTF. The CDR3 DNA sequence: TGTGCCAGCAGCTCCAGGACAGGGGAATATGGCTACACCTTC.

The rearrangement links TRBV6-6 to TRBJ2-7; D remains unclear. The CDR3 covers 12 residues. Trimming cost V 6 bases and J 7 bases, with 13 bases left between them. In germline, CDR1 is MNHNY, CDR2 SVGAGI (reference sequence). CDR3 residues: CASSDPAPEQYF. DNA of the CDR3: TGTGCCAGCAGCGACCCGGCCCCGGAGCAGTACTTC.

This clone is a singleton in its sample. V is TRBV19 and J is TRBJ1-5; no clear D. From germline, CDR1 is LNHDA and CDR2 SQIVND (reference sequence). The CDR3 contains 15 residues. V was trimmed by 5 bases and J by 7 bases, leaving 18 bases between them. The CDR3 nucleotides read TGTGCCAGTAGTCTGGCAGCCCTAGGGAACCAGCCCCAGCATTTT. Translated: CASSLAALGNQPQHF.

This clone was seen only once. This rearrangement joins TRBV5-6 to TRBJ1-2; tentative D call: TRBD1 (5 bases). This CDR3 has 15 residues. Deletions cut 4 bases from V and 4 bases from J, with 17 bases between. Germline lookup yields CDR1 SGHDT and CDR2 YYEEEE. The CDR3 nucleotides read TGTGCCAGCAGCGTTGTTCAGGGAGCGATCTATGGCTACACCTTC. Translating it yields CASSVVQGAIYGYTF.

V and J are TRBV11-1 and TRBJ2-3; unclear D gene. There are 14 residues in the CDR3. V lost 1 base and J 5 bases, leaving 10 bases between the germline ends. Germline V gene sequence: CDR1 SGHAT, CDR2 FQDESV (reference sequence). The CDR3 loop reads CASSLVAFGDTQYF. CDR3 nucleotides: TGTGCCAGCAGCTTAGTAGCTTTCGGAGATACGCAGTATTTT.

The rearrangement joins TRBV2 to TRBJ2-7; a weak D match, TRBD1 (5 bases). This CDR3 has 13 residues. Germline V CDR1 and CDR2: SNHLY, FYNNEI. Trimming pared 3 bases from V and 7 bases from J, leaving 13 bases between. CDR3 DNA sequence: TGTGCCAGCAGTGATGAAGGGGCGTGGGAGCAGTACTTC. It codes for CASSDEGAWEQYF. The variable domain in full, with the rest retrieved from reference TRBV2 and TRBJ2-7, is EPEVTQTPSHQVTQMGQEVILRCVPISNHLYFYWYRQILGQKVEFLVSFYNNEISEKSEIFDDQFSVERPDGSNFTLKIRSTKLEDSAMYFCASSDEGAWEQYFGPGTRLTVT.

The CDR3 reads CASSLELGISQPQHF. CDR3 in DNA: TGTGCCAGCAGCTTAGAATTGGGGATAAGTCAGCCCCAGCATTTT. This chain joins TRBV7-2 and TRBJ1-5; D is uncertain. The CDR3 is made up of 15 amino acids. V lost 1 base and J lost 6, with 13 bases in between. Germline V gives CDR1 SGHTA, CDR2 FQGNSA.

The CDR3 here is CSGADRPNTEAFF. The CDR3 DNA sequence: TGCAGCGGGGCCGACAGGCCGAACACTGAAGCTTTCTTT. The V gene is TRBV29-1, the J gene TRBJ1-1; tentatively, D is TRBD1 (6 bases). Germline V gene data show CDR1 as SQVTM and CDR2 as ANQGSEA. The V gene lost 7 bases and the J gene lost 1 base, with 13 bases spanning the gap. This CDR3 is 13 amino acids long.

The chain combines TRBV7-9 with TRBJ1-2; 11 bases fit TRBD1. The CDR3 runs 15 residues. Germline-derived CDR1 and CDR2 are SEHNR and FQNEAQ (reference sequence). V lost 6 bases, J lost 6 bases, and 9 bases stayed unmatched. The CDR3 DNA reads TGTGCCAGCAGTTCCGGACAGGGGGCTTTTGATGGCTACACCTTC. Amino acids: CASSSGQGAFDGYTF.

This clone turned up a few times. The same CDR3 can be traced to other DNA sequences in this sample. The chain's CDR3 is CASSWTSYEQYF. CDR3 in DNA: TGTGCCAGCAGTTGGACATCCTACGAGCAGTACTTC. The J gene is TRBJ2-7, the V gene TRBV2, with a weak D call TRBD1 (5 bases). Trimming cost V 5 bases and J 1 base, with 6 bases left between them. Germline CDR1 reads SNHLY; CDR2 reads FYNNEI. The CDR3 has 12 amino acids. Full variable domain (remainder filled in from reference TRBV2 and TRBJ2-7): EPEVTQTPSHQVTQMGQEVILRCVPISNHLYFYWYRQILGQKVEFLVSFYNNEISEKSEIFDDQFSVERPDGSNFTLKIRSTKLEDSAMYFCASSWTSYEQYFGPGTRLTVT.

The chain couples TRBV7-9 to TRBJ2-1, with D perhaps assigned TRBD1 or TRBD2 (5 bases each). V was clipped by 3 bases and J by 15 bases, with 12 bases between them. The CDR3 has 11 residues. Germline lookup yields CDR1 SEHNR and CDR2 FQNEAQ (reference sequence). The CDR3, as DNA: TGTGCCAGCAGCTTCCAGGGAGTCCGGTTCTTC. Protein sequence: CASSFQGVRFF.

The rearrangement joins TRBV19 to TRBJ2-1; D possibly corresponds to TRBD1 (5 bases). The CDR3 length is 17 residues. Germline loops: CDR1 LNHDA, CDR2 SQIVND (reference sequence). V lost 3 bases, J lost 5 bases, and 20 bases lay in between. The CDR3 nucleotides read TGTGCCAGTAGTATCCTTGCAGGGATGGGTCGGGACAATGAGCAGTTCTTC. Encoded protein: CASSILAGMGRDNEQFF. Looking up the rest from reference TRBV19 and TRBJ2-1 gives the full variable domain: DGGITQSPKYLFRKEGQNVTLSCEQNLNHDAMYWYRQDPGQGLRLIYYSQIVNDFQKGDIAEGYSVSREKKESFPLTVTSAQKNPTAFYLCASSILAGMGRDNEQFFGPGTRLTVL.

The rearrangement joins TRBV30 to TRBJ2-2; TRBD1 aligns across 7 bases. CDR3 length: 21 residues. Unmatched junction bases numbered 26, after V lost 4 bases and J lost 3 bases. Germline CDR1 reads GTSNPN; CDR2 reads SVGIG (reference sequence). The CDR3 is CAWKPRTGGFGGDPYTGELFF. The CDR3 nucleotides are TGTGCCTGGAAGCCCCGGACAGGCGGTTTTGGCGGAGACCCCTACACCGGGGAGCTGTTTTTT.

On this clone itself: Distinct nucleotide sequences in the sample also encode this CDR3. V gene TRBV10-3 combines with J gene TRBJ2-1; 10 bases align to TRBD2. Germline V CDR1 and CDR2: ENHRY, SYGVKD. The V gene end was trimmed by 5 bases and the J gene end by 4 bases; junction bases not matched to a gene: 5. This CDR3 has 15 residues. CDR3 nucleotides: TGTGCCATCAGTCTAGCGGGAGATCCATACAATGAGCAGTTCTTC. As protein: CAISLAGDPYNEQFF.

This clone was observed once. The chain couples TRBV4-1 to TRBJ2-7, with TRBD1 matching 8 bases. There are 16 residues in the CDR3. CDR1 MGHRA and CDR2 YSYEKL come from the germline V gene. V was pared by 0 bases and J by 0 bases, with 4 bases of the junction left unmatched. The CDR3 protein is CASSQDKGTGSYEQYF. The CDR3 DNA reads TGCGCCAGCAGCCAAGATAAGGGGACAGGCTCCTACGAGCAGTACTTC.